This T cell receptor (beta chain) derives from a study of cytomegalovirus exposure and HLA in healthy donors. Across the whole study: The 120 validation repertoires, a later analysis reported, used the same platform as the approximately 700 first-cohort repertoires.

Clones were read by immunoSEQ multiplex PCR, and TCRdb kept only the in-frame ones, dropping some. The sample lists more than 250,000 clones, 86% seen once, with more than 0.8% in the top ten. This clonotype was obtained from a woman aged 18-29 years in good health and CMV-seronegative. Sequenced material: PBMCs.

As DNA, the CDR3 is TGTGCCAGCAGTGAACAGGAGGGTTCGGCCAAAAACATTCAGTACTTC. Amino acids: CASSEQEGSAKNIQYF. The chain is built from TRBV6-1 and TRBJ2-4; possible D gene TRBD2, 6 bases. This CDR3 spans 16 amino acids. The germline gives CDR1 MNHNS, CDR2 SASEGT. Trimming removed 2 bases at V and 1 base at J, with 12 bases between.